A single sample is the source of the 21 T cell receptor beta chains below, sequenced in a study of early T cells in non-severe SARS-CoV-2 infection. One entry per CDR3 protein, called by TCRdb with MiXCR from the 5' RACE reads. The table includes 75,000 or so distinct CDR3 sequences, roughly 12% detected once. Sequencing used whole blood. The receptors originated from an adult who was a healthcare worker with PCR-confirmed SARS-CoV-2 infection or an uninfected control (not recorded which).

This clonotype was recorded many times. V gene TRBV11-2 combines with J gene TRBJ2-7, with 8 positions matching TRBD1. The germline V gene has CDR1 SGHAT and CDR2 FQNNGV. The CDR3 sequence is 15 residues long. Trimming removed 1 base from V and 6 bases from J; junction bases left unmatched: 8. In nucleotides, the CDR3 is TGTGCCAGCAGCTTAGCCCGGGACAGGTTGCGCGAGCAGTACTTC. Translating gives CASSLARDRLREQYF.

This clonotype was seen many times. The chain employs TRBV28 and TRBJ2-7; 9 bases line up with TRBD1. V was clipped by 8 bases and J by 5 bases; unmatched bases: 10. Germline V gene lookup returns CDR1 MDHEN and CDR2 SYDVKM. The length of the CDR3 is 14 residues. The DNA of the CDR3 is TGTGCCAGCGATTCGGGACAGGGCAGCCACGAGCAGTACTTC. It codes for CASDSGQGSHEQYF.

The chain carries TRBV20-1 and TRBJ2-2; 7 bases agree with TRBD1. The germline CDR1 and CDR2 sequences are DFQATT and SNEGSKA (reference sequence). The CDR3 is 16 amino acids. V dropped 5 bases and J dropped 1; count of bases not matched to a gene: 10. Here the CDR3 reads CSARNPGQMNTGELFF. In DNA form, the CDR3 reads TGCAGTGCTCGAAATCCGGGACAGATGAACACCGGGGAGCTGTTTTTT.

This clonotype was seen ten or more times. The chain couples TRBV5-4 to TRBJ2-2, with TRBD1 matching 7 bases. There are 15 residues in the CDR3. V dropped 0 bases and J dropped 6; count of bases not matched to a gene: 5. Germline V gene lookup returns CDR1 SGHNT and CDR2 YYREEE (reference sequence). CDR3 residues: CASSLARQGAGELFF. Written as DNA, the CDR3 is TGTGCCAGCAGCTTGGCGCGGCAGGGGGCCGGGGAGCTGTTTTTT.

The gene calls are TRBV2 and TRBJ2-1, with unresolved D. This CDR3 is built from 14 residues. Germline assignment: CDR1 SNHLY and CDR2 FYNNEI. V was pared by 6 bases and J by 2 bases, with 11 bases between. The CDR3 DNA reads as TGTGCCAGCAGCTCGGTTCCTACCTACAATGAGCAGTTCTTC. This codes for CASSSVPTYNEQFF.

The chain carries TRBV5-1 and TRBJ2-1; D unresolved. CDR1 is SGHRS and CDR2 is YFSETQ in the germline V gene. V was cut by 0 bases and J by 12 bases, with 13 bases left in between. The CDR3 runs to 13 residues. The CDR3 region is CASSLGIGTGQFF. The CDR3 DNA is TGCGCCAGCAGCTTGGGAATAGGAACCGGGCAGTTCTTC.

Note on this clonotype: Because the CDR3 is missing its conserved closing phenylalanine or tryptophan, this is likely a read error. V is TRBV20-1 and J is TRBJ2-1, with 10 bases matching TRBD1. The CDR3 totals 15 residues. With V trimmed by 6 bases and J by 5 bases, 10 bases remained unmatched. Germline V gives CDR1 DFQATT, CDR2 SNEGSKA (reference sequence). CDR3 amino acids: CSAPLRDRGDNEQFS. The CDR3 coding sequence is TGCAGTGCGCCTCTCCGGGACAGGGGCGACAATGAGCAGTTCTCC.

This clonotype turned up a few times. The genes are TRBV23-1 and TRBJ2-7, with D possibly matching TRBD2 (5 bases). TRBV23-1 is an ORF, and what it does is uncertain. CDR3 size: 15 residues. V was trimmed by 5 bases and J by 1 base, leaving 15 bases between them. The CDR3: CASSGLPGISYEQYF. CDR3 in DNA: TGCGCCAGCAGTGGACTTCCGGGGATTTCCTACGAGCAGTACTTC.

This chain links TRBV27 with TRBJ2-7, with D possibly called TRBD1 or TRBD2 (5 bases each). The V end lost 7 bases, the J end lost 4 bases, and 20 bases lay between the germline ends. The germline gives CDR1 MNHEY, CDR2 SMNVEV (reference sequence). The CDR3 is 15 residues long. The CDR3 region is CASIHTGTVTYEQYF. Written as DNA, the CDR3 is TGTGCCAGCATCCACACTGGGACGGTGACGTACGAGCAGTACTTC.

This sequence joins TRBV30 and TRBJ2-7; D gene ambiguous. Trimming took 4 bases from V and 5 from J, leaving 12 bases between them. The CDR3 runs 12 residues. Germline CDR1 GTSNPN, CDR2 SVGIG (reference sequence). CDR3 nucleotides: TGTGCCTGGAAGGTCAACCTCCACGAGCAGTACTTC. Protein product: CAWKVNLHEQYF. The full variable domain, with the rest looked up from reference TRBV30 and TRBJ2-7, is SQTIHQWPATLVQPVGSPLSLECTVEGTSNPNLYWYRQAAGRGLQLLFYSVGIGQISSEVPQNLSASRPQDRQFILSSKKLLLSDSGFYLCAWKVNLHEQYFGPGTRLTVT.

This clonotype was observed a handful of times. The chain combines TRBV12-3 or TRBV12-4 with TRBJ1-2, with D possibly being TRBD1 (5 bases). Trimming cost V 7 bases and J 5 bases, with 14 bases left between them. The CDR3 consists of 13 residues. The CDR3 DNA sequence: TGTGCCAGCACCCAAGAGGGGTTATATGGCTACACCTTC. This encodes CASTQEGLYGYTF.

There are many counts of this clonotype. V gene TRBV20-1 combines with J gene TRBJ2-5, with no clear D. This CDR3 is built from 13 residues. From germline, CDR1 is DFQATT and CDR2 SNEGSKA (reference sequence). V lost 2 bases and J 0 bases, leaving 7 bases between the germline ends. This chain's CDR3 is CSARYTNQETQYF. The CDR3 region has the DNA TGCAGTGCTAGATATACAAACCAAGAGACCCAGTACTTC.

This clonotype showed up many times. CDR3 bases: TGCGCCAGCAGCCAAAAAATGAACACTGAAGCTTTCTTT. As protein: CASSQKMNTEAFF. This chain uses TRBV4-3 with TRBJ1-1, with D hard to call. The CDR3 contains 13 residues. Looked up from germline, CDR1 is LGHNA and CDR2 is YSLEER. With 2 bases removed from V and 0 bases from J, the gap between germline ends came to 4 bases.

This clonotype was recorded at least ten times. This sequence joins TRBV11-3 and TRBJ1-5; D unresolved. Germline V gene sequence: CDR1 SGHNT, CDR2 YENEEA. The CDR3 has 16 residues. The ends were cut back, 1 base at V and 0 bases at J, with 10 bases in the middle. In nucleotides, the CDR3 is TGTGCCAGCAGCTTAGGGGCGGACCATAGCAATCAGCCCCAGCATTTT. It specifies CASSLGADHSNQPQHF.

This clonotype has a count of ten or more. The rearrangement links TRBV29-1 to TRBJ2-1; D gene ambiguous. The CDR3 spans 10 residues. Germline CDR1 SQVTM, CDR2 ANQGSEA. Between the trimmed V and J ends, which lost 4 bases and 8 bases, there was a span of 6 bases. The CDR3 loop reads CSVGHDEQFF. The DNA of the CDR3 is TGCAGCGTTGGGCATGATGAGCAGTTCTTC.

Only a few counts were recorded for this clonotype. V and J are TRBV6-2 or TRBV6-3 and TRBJ2-1, with TRBD2 identical over 10 bases. The CDR3 covers 15 residues. Germline V gene lookup returns CDR1 MNHEY and CDR2 SVGEGT. V lost 6 bases and J lost 8; bases outside the gene matches: 10. CDR3 in DNA: TGTGCCAGCAGCCCTACTAGCGGGGTCCGATATGAGCAGTTCTTC. Translation: CASSPTSGVRYEQFF.

In this sample, this clonotype turned up many times. The genes are TRBV7-2 and TRBJ2-1; 13 positions match TRBD2. V lost 5 bases to trimming and J lost 10 bases; unmatched junction nucleotides: 5. CDR1 and CDR2 from the germline V gene are SGHTA and FQGNSA. The CDR3 totals 14 residues. In DNA form, the CDR3 reads TGTGCCAGCAGCCCCGGGACTAGCGGGACAGAGCAGTTCTTC. It is translated as CASSPGTSGTEQFF. The variable domain in full, completed from reference TRBV7-2 and TRBJ2-1, reads GAGVSQSPSNKVTEKGKDVELRCDPISGHTALYWYRQSLGQGLEFLIYFQGNSAPDKSGLPSDRFSAERTGGSVSTLTIQRTQQEDSAVYLCASSPGTSGTEQFFGPGTRLTVL.

This clonotype was detected a few times. The CDR3 loop reads CASSPTSGRTYNEQFF. The CDR3 nucleotides read TGCGCCAGCAGCCCAACTAGCGGGAGGACCTACAATGAGCAGTTCTTC. The chain joins TRBV5-1 to TRBJ2-1, with TRBD2 matching over 12 bases. CDR1 SGHRS and CDR2 YFSETQ come from the germline V gene. Trimming at V came to 4 bases and at J to 2 bases, leaving 4 bases not matched to a gene. This CDR3 is 16 amino acids long.

The chain recombines TRBV7-2 with TRBJ2-3, with 9 bases matching TRBD2. The CDR3 covers 17 residues. Germline-derived CDR1 and CDR2 are SGHTA and FQGNSA. V dropped 6 bases and J dropped 1; count of bases not matched to a gene: 11. The CDR3 reads CASSSRRREGRTDTQYF. In DNA, the CDR3 is TGTGCCAGCAGTTCGAGGCGGCGGGAGGGTCGCACAGATACGCAGTATTTT. Drawing the rest from reference TRBV7-2 and TRBJ2-3, the complete variable domain is GAGVSQSPSNKVTEKGKDVELRCDPISGHTALYWYRQSLGQGLEFLIYFQGNSAPDKSGLPSDRFSAERTGGSVSTLTIQRTQQEDSAVYLCASSSRRREGRTDTQYFGPGTRLTVL.

This clonotype has more than one count but fewer than ten. The chain is built from TRBV29-1 and TRBJ2-2, with 7 nucleotides matching TRBD1. Trimming took 5 bases from V and 0 from J; bases not matched to a gene: 6. Germline loops: CDR1 SQVTM, CDR2 ANQGSEA. CDR3 size: 15 residues. As DNA, the CDR3 is TGCAGCGTTCGCTCGGGACAGCCGAACACCGGGGAGCTGTTTTTT. This encodes CSVRSGQPNTGELFF.

This clonotype was counted at least ten times. V usage is TRBV12-3 or TRBV12-4 and J usage is TRBJ2-1; 9 bases agree with TRBD2. V lost 5 bases, J lost 2 bases, and 10 bases stayed unmatched. The CDR3 consists of 17 residues. CDR3 nucleotides: TGTGCCAGCAGTCCCCCTGTAGCGGGAGTCGCCTACAATGAGCAGTTCTTC. It is translated as CASSPPVAGVAYNEQFF.